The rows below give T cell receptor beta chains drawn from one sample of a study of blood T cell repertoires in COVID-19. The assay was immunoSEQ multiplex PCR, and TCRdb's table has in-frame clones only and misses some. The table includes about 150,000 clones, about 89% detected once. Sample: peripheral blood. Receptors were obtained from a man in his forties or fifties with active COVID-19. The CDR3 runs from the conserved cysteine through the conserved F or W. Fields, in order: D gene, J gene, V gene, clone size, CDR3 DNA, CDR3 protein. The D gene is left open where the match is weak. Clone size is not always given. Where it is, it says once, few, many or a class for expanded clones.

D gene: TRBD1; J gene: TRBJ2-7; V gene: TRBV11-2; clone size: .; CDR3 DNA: TGTGCCAGCAGCTCCCATGGCGGACAGGGGAGGGACGAGCAGTACTTC; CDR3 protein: CASSSHGGQGRDEQYF
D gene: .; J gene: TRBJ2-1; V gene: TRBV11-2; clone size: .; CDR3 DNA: TGTGCCAGCAGCTCCGCCCGGGATTTTGATGAGCAGTTCTTC; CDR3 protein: CASSSARDFDEQFF
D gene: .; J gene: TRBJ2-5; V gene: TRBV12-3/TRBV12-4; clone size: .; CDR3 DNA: TGTGCCAGCAGTTGGAGGGGGGGAGAGACCCAGTACTTC; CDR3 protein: CASSWRGGETQYF
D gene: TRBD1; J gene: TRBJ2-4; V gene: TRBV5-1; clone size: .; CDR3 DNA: TGCGCCAGCAGCTTGGCAACAGGGGTGGCCAAAAACATTCAGTACTTC; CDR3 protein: CASSLATGVAKNIQYF
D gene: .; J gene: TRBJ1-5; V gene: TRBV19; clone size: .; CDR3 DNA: TGTGCCAGTAGTATCCTGGGGGGGCCCAATCAGCCCCAGCATTTT; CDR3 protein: CASSILGGPNQPQHF
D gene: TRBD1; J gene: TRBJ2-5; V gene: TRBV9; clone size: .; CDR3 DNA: TGTGCCAGCAGCGTAGGTGGGGGACAGCAAGAGACCCAGTACTTC; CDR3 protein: CASSVGGGQQETQYF
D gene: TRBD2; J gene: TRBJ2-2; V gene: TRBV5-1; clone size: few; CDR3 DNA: TGCGCCAGCAGCTTTTCGCGGGGGGGCTCCGGGGAGCTGTTTTTT; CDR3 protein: CASSFSRGGSGELFF
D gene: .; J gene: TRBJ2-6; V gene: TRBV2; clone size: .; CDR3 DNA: TGTGCCAGCAGTGACAGGGTTGGGGCCAACGTCCTGACTTTC; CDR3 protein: CASSDRVGANVLTF
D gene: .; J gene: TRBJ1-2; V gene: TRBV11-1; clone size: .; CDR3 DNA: TGTGCCAGCAGCTTAGCCCACAGCTATGGCTACACCTTC; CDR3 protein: CASSLAHSYGYTF
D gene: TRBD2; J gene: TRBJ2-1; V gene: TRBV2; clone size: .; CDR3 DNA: TGTGCCAGCAGTGGGCTAGCGGGGGCCAATGAGCAGTTCTTC; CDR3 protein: CASSGLAGANEQFF
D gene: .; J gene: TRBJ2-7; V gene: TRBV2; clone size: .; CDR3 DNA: TGTGCCAGCAGTGAACTAGGGGGAGAAGCCTACGAGCAGTACTTC; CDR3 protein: CASSELGGEAYEQYF
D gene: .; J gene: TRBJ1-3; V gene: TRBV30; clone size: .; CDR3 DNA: TGTGCCTGGAGCCAGGGGGGAAACACCATATATTTT; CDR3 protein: CAWSQGGNTIYF
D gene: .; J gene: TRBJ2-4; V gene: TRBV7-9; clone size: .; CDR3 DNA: TGTGCCAGCAGCGGCGGGACTCCATATGCCAAAAACATTCAGTACTTC; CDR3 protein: CASSGGTPYAKNIQYF
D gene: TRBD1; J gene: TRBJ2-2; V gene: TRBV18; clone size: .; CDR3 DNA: TGTGCCAGCTCACCATACAGGGGGCCTAACACCGGGGAGCTGTTTTTT; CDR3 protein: CASSPYRGPNTGELFF
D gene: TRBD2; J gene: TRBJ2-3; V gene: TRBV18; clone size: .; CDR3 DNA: TGTGCCAGCTCATCCGGGACTAGCGGGGGGGCCGGCACAGATACGCAGTATTTT; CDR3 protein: CASSSGTSGGAGTDTQYF
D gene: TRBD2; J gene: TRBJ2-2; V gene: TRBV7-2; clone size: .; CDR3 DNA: TGTGCCAGCAGCTTTACTAGCGGGGTTGGAGGGGAGCTGTTTTTT; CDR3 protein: CASSFTSGVGGELFF
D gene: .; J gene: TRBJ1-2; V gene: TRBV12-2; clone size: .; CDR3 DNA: TGTGCAAGTCGCCAACGACAGGGCGATAACTATGGCTACACCTTC; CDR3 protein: CASRQRQGDNYGYTF
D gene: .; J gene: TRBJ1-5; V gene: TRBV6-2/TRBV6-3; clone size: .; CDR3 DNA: TGTGCCAGCAGTTACTCGAGCTCCGCCGGGGATCAGCCCCAGCATTTT; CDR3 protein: CASSYSSSAGDQPQHF
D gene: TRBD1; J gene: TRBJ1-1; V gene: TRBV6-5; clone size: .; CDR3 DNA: TGTGCCAGCAGGCCGGGACAGGGGAACACTGAAGCTTTCTTT; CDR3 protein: CASRPGQGNTEAFF
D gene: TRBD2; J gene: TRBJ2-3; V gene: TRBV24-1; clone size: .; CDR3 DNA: TGTGCCACCAGTGATTTCCGGGGGGGAGATACGCAGTATTTT; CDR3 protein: CATSDFRGGDTQYF
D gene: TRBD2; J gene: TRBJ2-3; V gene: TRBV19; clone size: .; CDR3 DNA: TGTGCCGCAGGGAGCGGGGCACTCCAATTT; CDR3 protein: CAAGSGALQF
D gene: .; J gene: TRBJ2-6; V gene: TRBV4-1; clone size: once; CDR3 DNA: TGCGCCAGCAGCGTACAGGGAAGTGGGGCCAACGTCCTGACTTTC; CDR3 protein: CASSVQGSGANVLTF
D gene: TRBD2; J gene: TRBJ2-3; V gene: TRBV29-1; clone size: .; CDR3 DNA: TGCAGCGTCGGGACTAGCGGGGGGGGGCTCACAGATACGCAGTATTTT; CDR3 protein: CSVGTSGGGLTDTQYF
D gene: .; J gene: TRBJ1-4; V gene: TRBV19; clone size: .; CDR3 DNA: TGTGCCAGTAGTTCCAGGGGCGCAGGTGAAAAACTGTTTTTT; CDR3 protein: CASSSRGAGEKLFF
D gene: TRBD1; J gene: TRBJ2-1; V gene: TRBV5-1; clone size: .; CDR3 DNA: TGCGCCAGCAGCGTTACAGGGGAACTTACCAATGAGCAGTTCTTC; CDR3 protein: CASSVTGELTNEQFF
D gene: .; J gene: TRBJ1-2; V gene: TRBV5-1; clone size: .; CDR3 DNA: TGCGCCAGCAGCTTGGGGCCCGGGACTGATGGCTACACCTTC; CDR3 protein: CASSLGPGTDGYTF
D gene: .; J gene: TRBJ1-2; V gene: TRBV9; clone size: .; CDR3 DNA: TGTGCCAGCAGCACGACCCTAAAACAGGATGGCTACACCTTC; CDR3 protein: CASSTTLKQDGYTF
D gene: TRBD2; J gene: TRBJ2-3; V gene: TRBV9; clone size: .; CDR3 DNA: TGTGCCAGCGGGACTAGCGGAGATACGCAGTATTTT; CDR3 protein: CASGTSGDTQYF
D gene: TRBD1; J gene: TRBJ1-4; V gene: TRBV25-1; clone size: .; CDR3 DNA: TGTGCCAGCAGTGACGGACAGGGTACTTGGAGCGGTGAAAAACTGTTTTTT; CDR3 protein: CASSDGQGTWSGEKLFF
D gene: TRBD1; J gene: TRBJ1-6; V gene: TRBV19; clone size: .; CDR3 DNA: TGTGCCAGTAGTAGCGGGACAGGGTTGAGTTCACCCCTCCACTTT; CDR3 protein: CASSSGTGLSSPLHF
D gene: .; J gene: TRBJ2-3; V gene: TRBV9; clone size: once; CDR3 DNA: TGTGCCAGCAGCGTAGTGCCAGGTTCAGATACGCAGTATTTT; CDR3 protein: CASSVVPGSDTQYF
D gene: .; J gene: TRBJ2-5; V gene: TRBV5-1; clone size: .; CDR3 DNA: TGCGCCAGCAGCTTGCTTAATGGGGCTGAGACCCAGTACTTC; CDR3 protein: CASSLLNGAETQYF
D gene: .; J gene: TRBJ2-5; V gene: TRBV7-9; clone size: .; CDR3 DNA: TGTGCCAGCAGCCCTCACTTTACGCGGGAGACCCAGTACTTC; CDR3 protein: CASSPHFTRETQYF
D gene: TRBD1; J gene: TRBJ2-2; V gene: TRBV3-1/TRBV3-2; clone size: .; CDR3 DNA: TGTGCCAGCTCCCATAGGGGGCTACCGGCGGCCGGGGAGCTGTTTTTT; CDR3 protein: CASSHRGLPAAGELFF
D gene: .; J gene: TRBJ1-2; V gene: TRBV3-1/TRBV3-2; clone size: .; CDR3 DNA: TGTGCCAGCAGCCAAGATTCAGGGTCGGCTGGCTACACCTTC; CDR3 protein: CASSQDSGSAGYTF
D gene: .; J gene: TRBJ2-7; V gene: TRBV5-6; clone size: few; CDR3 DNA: TGTGCCAGCAGCTTAGGTTACCGAGACTGGGAGCAGTACTTC; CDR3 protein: CASSLGYRDWEQYF
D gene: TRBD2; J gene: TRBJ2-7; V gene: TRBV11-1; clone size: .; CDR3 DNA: TGTGCCAGCAGCCTTAGTTCCGGACTAGCCTACGAGCAGTACTTC; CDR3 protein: CASSLSSGLAYEQYF
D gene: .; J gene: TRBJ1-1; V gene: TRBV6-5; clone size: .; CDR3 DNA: TGTGCCAGCCTAGAAGGACACTTGAGAACTGAAGCTTTCTTT; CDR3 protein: CASLEGHLRTEAFF
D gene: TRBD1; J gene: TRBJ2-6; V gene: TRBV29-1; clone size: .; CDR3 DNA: TGCAGCGTTGCCAGGACAGGAAAAAGCTCTGGGGCCAACGTCCTGACTTTC; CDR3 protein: CSVARTGKSSGANVLTF
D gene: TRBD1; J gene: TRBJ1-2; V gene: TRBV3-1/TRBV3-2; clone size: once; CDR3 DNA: TGTGCCAGCAGCCAAGGACAGGGAAGTGGCTACACCTTC; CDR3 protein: CASSQGQGSGYTF
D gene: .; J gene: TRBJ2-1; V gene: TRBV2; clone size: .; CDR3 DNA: TGTGCCAGCAGGGTCGACAGGTTCCGGGATGAGCAGTTCTTC; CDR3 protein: CASRVDRFRDEQFF
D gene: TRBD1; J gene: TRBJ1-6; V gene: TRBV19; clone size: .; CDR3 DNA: TGTGCCAGTCAGTTGGACAGGGGTGCACCCCTCCACTTT; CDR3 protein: CASQLDRGAPLHF
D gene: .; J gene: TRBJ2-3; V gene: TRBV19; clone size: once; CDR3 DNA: TGTGCCAGTAGTATAGATTTGATGACTTCCACAGATACGCAGTATTTT; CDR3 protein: CASSIDLMTSTDTQYF